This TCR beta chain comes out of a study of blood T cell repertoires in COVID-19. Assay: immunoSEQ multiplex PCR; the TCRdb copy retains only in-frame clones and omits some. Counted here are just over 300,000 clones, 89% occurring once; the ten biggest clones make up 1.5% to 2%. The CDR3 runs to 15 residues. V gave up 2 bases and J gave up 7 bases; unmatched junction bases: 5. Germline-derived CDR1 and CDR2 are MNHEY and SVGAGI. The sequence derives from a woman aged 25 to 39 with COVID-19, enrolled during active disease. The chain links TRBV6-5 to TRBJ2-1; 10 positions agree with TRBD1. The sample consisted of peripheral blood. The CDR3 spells CASSYRQGAGNEQFF. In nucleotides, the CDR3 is TGTGCCAGCAGTTACCGACAGGGGGCCGGTAATGAGCAGTTCTTC.